Below, 25 T cell receptor beta chains from the same sample are listed, as sequenced in a study of T cells in localized non-small cell lung cancer. Using immunoSEQ multiplex PCR, the repertoire was profiled, and TCRdb retains in-frame clones only, with some absent. The sample has about 48,000 clones, approximately 75% seen once. Specimen: peripheral blood, collected before any cancer treatment. These receptors all stem from a man aged 40 to 70 with stage I squamous cell lung carcinoma.

The sample holds one count of this clone. The chain uses TRBV6-1 and TRBJ1-5; no firm D call. V lost 8 bases and J lost 2, with 16 bases in between. CDR1 is MNHNS and CDR2 is SASEGT in the germline V gene. The length of the CDR3 is 15 residues. The CDR3 bases are TGTGCCAGCGCCGTACCCTCTATAGGCAATCAGCCCCAGCATTTT. The encoded protein is CASAVPSIGNQPQHF.

The chain links TRBV28 to TRBJ2-7, with TRBD1 identical over 8 bases. J was trimmed by 2 bases and V by 7 bases; bases with no gene match: 10. This CDR3 comprises 15 residues. Germline V CDR1 and CDR2: MDHEN, SYDVKM. The CDR3 is CASTNPTGATYEQYF. CDR3 bases: TGTGCCAGCACCAACCCGACAGGGGCGACCTACGAGCAGTACTTC.

This clone was seen a handful of times. The rearrangement joins TRBV9 to TRBJ1-4, with 8 nucleotides matching TRBD1. V gave up 1 base and J gave up 5 bases; unmatched junction bases: 4. From germline, CDR1 is SGDLS and CDR2 YYNGEE. The CDR3 length is 15 residues. The CDR3 here is CASSVTGTGNEKLFF. DNA of the CDR3: TGTGCCAGCAGCGTAACCGGGACAGGCAATGAAAAACTGTTTTTT.

This clone appeared once. The V gene is TRBV23-1, the J gene TRBJ1-1; TRBD1 aligns across 11 bases. Being an ORF, TRBV23-1 has a function that is uncertain. The CDR3 has 14 residues. Trimming removed 4 bases from V and 3 bases from J; junction bases left unmatched: 1. The CDR3 loop is CASSRDRGDTEAFF. CDR3 in DNA: TGCGCCAGCAGTCGGGACAGGGGGGACACTGAAGCTTTCTTT.

J is TRBJ2-3 and V is TRBV5-1, with 9 bases that match TRBD2. Germline V gene lookup returns CDR1 SGHRS and CDR2 YFSETQ. V was clipped by 4 bases and J by 4 bases; unmatched bases: 4. CDR3 length: 14 residues. This CDR3 is CASSRTSVPDTQYF. In nucleotides, the CDR3 is TGCGCCAGCAGCAGGACTAGCGTCCCAGATACGCAGTATTTT.

The CDR3 bases are TGTGCCAGCAGCTTAGGTAGCACAGATACGCAGTATTTT. Translating it yields CASSLGSTDTQYF. The gene calls are TRBV11-3 and TRBJ2-3, with no clear D. The CDR3 consists of 13 residues. V lost 1 base and J lost 0, with 2 bases in between. The V gene's germline CDR1 is SGHNT and CDR2 YENEEA.

About this clone itself: At one of its ends the junction is not consistent with the germline gene, which may arise from a read error. This sequence joins TRBV15 and TRBJ2-3, with D possibly called TRBD1 or TRBD2 (5 bases each). This CDR3 is 13 amino acids long. Germline values: CDR1 LNHNV, CDR2 YYDKDF (reference sequence). Here the CDR3 DNA reads TGTGCCACCAGCAGAGATGGGCTTCGGGGCAGAAAATTT. Protein product: CATSRDGLRGRKF.

This chain connects TRBV12-5 to TRBJ2-1, with D tentatively TRBD1 (5 bases). Germline V gene data show CDR1 as LGHNT and CDR2 as FRNRAP. Trimming stripped 4 bases from V and 4 bases from J, with 5 bases between. The CDR3 length is 12 residues. CDR3 residues: CASGSGYNEQFF. The CDR3, as DNA: TGTGCTAGTGGTTCAGGGTACAATGAGCAGTTCTTC.

This chain links TRBV5-5 with TRBJ2-7; TRBD2 agrees at 11 bases. From germline, CDR1 is SGHKS and CDR2 YYEKEE (reference sequence). CDR3 length: 16 residues. Trimming cost V 4 bases and J 5 bases; bases outside gene matches: 11. For the CDR3, the DNA is TGTGCCAGCAGCCGAACACTAGCGGGGGCTTGGAACGAGCAGTACTTC. It is translated as CASSRTLAGAWNEQYF. Full variable domain (rest looked up from reference TRBV5-5 and TRBJ2-7): DAGVTQSPTHLIKTRGQQVTLRCSPISGHKSVSWYQQVLGQGPQFIFQYYEKEERGRGNFPDRFSARQFPNYSSELNVNALLLGDSALYLCASSRTLAGAWNEQYFGPGTRLTVT.

The chain carries TRBV19 and TRBJ1-6; 7 positions agree with TRBD1. The CDR3 spans 14 residues. Germline V CDR1 and CDR2: LNHDA, SQIVND (reference sequence). V shed 4 bases and J 9 bases; nucleotides not matched to a gene: 6. This chain's CDR3 is CASSNGQEISPLHF. In DNA form, the CDR3 reads TGTGCCAGTAGTAATGGACAGGAGATTTCACCCCTCCACTTT.

V usage is TRBV4-1 and J usage is TRBJ2-1; D is undetermined. The germline V gene encodes CDR1 MGHRA and CDR2 YSYEKL. Trimming took off 2 bases at V and 5 bases at J, with 7 bases between the two ends. CDR3 size: 13 residues. DNA of the CDR3: TGCGCCAGCAGCCAAAACCGGGACAATGAGCAGTTCTTC. It is translated as CASSQNRDNEQFF.

V is TRBV6-6 and J is TRBJ2-2; tentative D call: TRBD1 (5 bases). The V gene's germline CDR1 is MNHNY and CDR2 SVGAGI (reference sequence). The CDR3 is 13 amino acids. V dropped 2 bases and J dropped 5 bases, with 6 bases sitting between them. CDR3 in amino acids: CASSYRGTGELFF. The CDR3 DNA reads TGTGCCAGCAGTTACAGGGGTACCGGGGAGCTGTTTTTT.

The chain links TRBV14 to TRBJ1-2, with D possibly matching TRBD1 (5 bases). V was pared by 0 bases and J by 2 bases, with 10 bases between. The V gene's germline CDR1 is SGHDN and CDR2 FVKESK. The CDR3 spans 15 residues. CDR3 sequence (DNA): TGTGCCAGCAGCCAAGATCTTTCAGGGAACTATGGCTACACCTTC. Amino acid sequence: CASSQDLSGNYGYTF.

J is TRBJ1-5 and V is TRBV28, with TRBD1 as a possible D gene (6 bases). The CDR3 contains 16 residues. The ends were cut back, 0 bases at V and 6 bases at J, with 15 bases in the middle. CDR1 and CDR2 (germline): MDHEN, SYDVKM. CDR3 DNA sequence: TGTGCCAGCAGTTTATGGGCTACAGGGACGGGTCAGCCCCAGCATTTT. The encoded protein is CASSLWATGTGQPQHF.

The chain recombines TRBV19 with TRBJ2-1, with 8 bases matching TRBD2. From germline, CDR1 is LNHDA and CDR2 SQIVND (reference sequence). There are 15 residues in the CDR3. Trimming at V came to 5 bases and at J to 0 bases, leaving 3 bases not matched to a gene. The CDR3 reads CASSRTSSSYNEQFF. The CDR3 DNA is TGTGCCAGTAGTCGGACTAGCAGCTCCTACAATGAGCAGTTCTTC.

The chain employs TRBV9 and TRBJ2-2; tentatively, D is TRBD1 (7 bases). V was shortened by 5 bases and J by 5 bases, with 16 bases between the two germline ends. There are 15 residues in the CDR3. Germline values: CDR1 SGDLS, CDR2 YYNGEE. The DNA for the CDR3 is TGTGCCAGCAGTTTGGGGGGACAGAAAACCGGGGAGCTGTTTTTT. This translates into CASSLGGQKTGELFF.

The chain joins TRBV28 to TRBJ1-1, with unresolved D. The length of the CDR3 is 15 residues. In germline, CDR1 is MDHEN, CDR2 SYDVKM. V gave up 3 bases and J gave up 9 bases, with 20 bases separating them. The CDR3 loop reads CASSFSDGARPKAFF. The CDR3, as DNA: TGTGCCAGCAGTTTCTCTGATGGAGCCCGACCTAAAGCTTTCTTT.

Only one count was recorded for this clone. CDR3 sequence: CASSPGTGEARNYGYTF. The CDR3 DNA sequence: TGTGCCAGCTCACCGGGGACAGGCGAAGCGAGAAACTATGGCTACACCTTC. The chain couples TRBV18 to TRBJ1-2, with 8 bases identical to TRBD1. The CDR3 totals 17 residues. The V and J ends lost 3 bases and 2 bases, in that order; junction bases with no gene match: 11. Looked up from germline, CDR1 is KGHSH and CDR2 is LQKENI.

A few counts support this clone. The chain combines TRBV4-3 with TRBJ1-6; perhaps TRBD1 as D (6 bases). The V gene's germline CDR1 is LGHNA and CDR2 YSLEER. CDR3 length: 12 residues. V lost 8 bases and J 7 bases, leaving 9 bases between the germline ends. CDR3 amino acids: CASGQRNSPLHF. The DNA of the CDR3 is TGCGCCAGCGGACAGCGCAATTCACCCCTCCACTTT.

This chain joins TRBV28 and TRBJ1-6; TRBD1 might be the D (5 bases). Germline CDR1 is MDHEN and CDR2 is SYDVKM. Deletions cut 5 bases from V and 7 bases from J, with 15 bases between. The CDR3 extends over 15 amino acids. The CDR3 here is CASSPVGGMNSPLHF. In DNA, the CDR3 is TGTGCCAGCAGTCCAGTCGGGGGTATGAATTCACCCCTCCACTTT.

The chain recombines TRBV7-3 with TRBJ1-6; D might be TRBD1 (5 bases). Germline CDR1 is SGHTA and CDR2 is FQGTGA. V lost 0 bases and J lost 11, with 14 bases in between. The CDR3 is made up of 15 amino acids. The CDR3 region has the DNA TGTGCCAGCAGCTTAACATCTGGGGAGGGGACACCCCTCCACTTT. This gives the protein CASSLTSGEGTPLHF.

The rearrangement links TRBV28 to TRBJ1-1; a weak D match, TRBD1 (5 bases). The V and J ends lost 1 base and 7 bases respectively, with 16 bases between them. CDR3 length: 15 residues. Germline V gives CDR1 MDHEN, CDR2 SYDVKM. CDR3 sequence (DNA): TGTGCCAGCAGTTTATCCCTCGCGGGGCAGATTGAAGCTTTCTTT. It codes for CASSLSLAGQIEAFF.

This chain connects TRBV11-3 to TRBJ2-1; D is undetermined. Germline V lookup: CDR1 SGHNT, CDR2 YENEEA. This CDR3 comprises 12 residues. V gave up 2 bases and J gave up 10 bases, with 9 bases separating them. CDR3 amino acids: CASSLRLGEQFF. DNA for the CDR3: TGTGCCAGCAGCTTACGGCTGGGGGAGCAGTTCTTC.

The chain is built from TRBV7-9 and TRBJ1-2; D call uncertain. CDR3 size: 14 residues. Germline-derived CDR1 and CDR2 are SEHNR and FQNEAQ (reference sequence). The V and J ends lost 1 base and 4 bases respectively, with 10 bases between them. CDR3 in amino acids: CASSLVGVLYGYTF. CDR3 nucleotide sequence: TGTGCCAGCAGCTTAGTAGGCGTTCTCTATGGCTACACCTTC.

The chain employs TRBV9 and TRBJ2-5; D is undetermined. The CDR3 extends over 14 amino acids. CDR1 and CDR2 from the germline V gene are SGDLS and YYNGEE. Trimming stripped 0 bases from V and 0 bases from J, with 6 bases between. The chain's CDR3 is CASSVEWYQETQYF. The CDR3 bases are TGTGCCAGCAGCGTAGAATGGTACCAAGAGACCCAGTACTTC.